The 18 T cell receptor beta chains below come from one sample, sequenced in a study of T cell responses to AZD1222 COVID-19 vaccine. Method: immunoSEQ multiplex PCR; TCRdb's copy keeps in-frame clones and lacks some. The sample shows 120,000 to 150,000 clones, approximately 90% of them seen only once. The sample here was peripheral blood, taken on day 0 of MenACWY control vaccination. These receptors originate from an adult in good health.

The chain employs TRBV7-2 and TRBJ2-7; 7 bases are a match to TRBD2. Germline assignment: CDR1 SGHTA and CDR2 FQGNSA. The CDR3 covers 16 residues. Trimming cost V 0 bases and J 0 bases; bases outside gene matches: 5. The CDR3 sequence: CASSLAGGFSSYEQYF. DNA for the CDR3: TGTGCCAGCAGCTTAGCGGGAGGGTTTTCCTCCTACGAGCAGTACTTC.

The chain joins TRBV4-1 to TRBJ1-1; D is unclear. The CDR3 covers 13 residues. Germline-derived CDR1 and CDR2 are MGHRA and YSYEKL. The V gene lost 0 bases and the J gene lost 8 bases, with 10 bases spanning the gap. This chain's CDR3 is CASSQDNLKEAFF. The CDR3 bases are TGCGCCAGCAGCCAAGATAATCTGAAGGAAGCTTTCTTT.

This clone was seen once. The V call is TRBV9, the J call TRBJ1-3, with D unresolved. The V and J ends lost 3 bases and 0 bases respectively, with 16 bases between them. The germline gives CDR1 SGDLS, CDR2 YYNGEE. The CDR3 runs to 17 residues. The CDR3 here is CASSATDSRSSGNTIYF. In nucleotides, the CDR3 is TGTGCCAGCAGCGCCACCGACTCACGGAGCTCTGGAAACACCATATATTTT.

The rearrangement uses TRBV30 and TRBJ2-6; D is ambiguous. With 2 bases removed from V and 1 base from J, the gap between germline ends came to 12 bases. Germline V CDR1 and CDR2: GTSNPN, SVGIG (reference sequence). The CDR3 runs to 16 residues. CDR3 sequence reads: CAWSLPQKSGANVLTF. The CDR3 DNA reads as TGTGCCTGGAGTTTACCGCAGAAATCTGGGGCCAACGTCCTGACTTTC.

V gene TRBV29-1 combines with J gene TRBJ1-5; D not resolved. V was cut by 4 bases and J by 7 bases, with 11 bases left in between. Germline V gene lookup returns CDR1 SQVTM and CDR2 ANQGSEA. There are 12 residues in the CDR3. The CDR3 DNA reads TGCAGCGTTGTTACAGCGGGGCAGCCCCAGCATTTT. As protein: CSVVTAGQPQHF.

CDR3 region: CASSLGSSSGSPSYEQYF. Here the CDR3 DNA reads TGTGCCAGCAGCTTAGGATCATCCTCAGGCAGCCCCTCCTACGAGCAGTACTTC. V is TRBV11-2 and J is TRBJ2-7; D not resolved. The CDR3 is 18 residues long. The ends were cut back, 1 base at V and 0 bases at J, with 19 bases in the middle. The germline CDR1 and CDR2 sequences are SGHAT and FQNNGV.

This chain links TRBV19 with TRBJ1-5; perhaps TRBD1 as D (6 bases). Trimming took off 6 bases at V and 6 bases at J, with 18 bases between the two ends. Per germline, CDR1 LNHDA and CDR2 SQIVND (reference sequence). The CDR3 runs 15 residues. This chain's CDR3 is CASSTGSLISQPQHF. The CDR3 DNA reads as TGTGCCAGTAGCACAGGGTCCCTTATCAGTCAGCCCCAGCATTTT. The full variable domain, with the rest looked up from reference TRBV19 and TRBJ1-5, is DGGITQSPKYLFRKEGQNVTLSCEQNLNHDAMYWYRQDPGQGLRLIYYSQIVNDFQKGDIAEGYSVSREKKESFPLTVTSAQKNPTAFYLCASSTGSLISQPQHFGDGTRLSIL.

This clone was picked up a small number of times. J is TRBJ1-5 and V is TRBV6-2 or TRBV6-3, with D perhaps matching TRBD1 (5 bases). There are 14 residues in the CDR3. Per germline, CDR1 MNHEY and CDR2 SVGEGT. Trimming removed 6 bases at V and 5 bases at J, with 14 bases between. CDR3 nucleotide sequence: TGTGCCAGCAGCCCTCTCAGGGTGGATCAGCCCCAGCATTTT. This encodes CASSPLRVDQPQHF.

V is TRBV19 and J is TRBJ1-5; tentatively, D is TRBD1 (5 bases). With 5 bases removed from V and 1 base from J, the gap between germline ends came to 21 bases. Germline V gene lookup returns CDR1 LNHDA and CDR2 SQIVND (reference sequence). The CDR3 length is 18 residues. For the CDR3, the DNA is TGTGCCAGTAGTGGTATAGGCTACCTGCCAGGGAGCAATCAGCCCCAGCATTTT. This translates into CASSGIGYLPGSNQPQHF.

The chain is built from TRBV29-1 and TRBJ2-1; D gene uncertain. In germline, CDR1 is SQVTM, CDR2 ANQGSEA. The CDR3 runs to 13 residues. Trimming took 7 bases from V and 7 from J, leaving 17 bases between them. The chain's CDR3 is CSGSRRPVNEQFF. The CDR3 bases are TGCAGCGGTTCCCGCCGGCCGGTTAATGAGCAGTTCTTC.

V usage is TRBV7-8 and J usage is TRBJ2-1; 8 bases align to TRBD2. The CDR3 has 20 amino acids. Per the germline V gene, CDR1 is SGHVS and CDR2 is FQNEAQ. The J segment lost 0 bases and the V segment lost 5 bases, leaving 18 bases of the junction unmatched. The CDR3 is CASSLVRLAPLLSSYNEQFF. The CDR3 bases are TGTGCCAGCAGCCTCGTCCGACTAGCGCCGCTACTTAGCTCCTACAATGAGCAGTTCTTC.

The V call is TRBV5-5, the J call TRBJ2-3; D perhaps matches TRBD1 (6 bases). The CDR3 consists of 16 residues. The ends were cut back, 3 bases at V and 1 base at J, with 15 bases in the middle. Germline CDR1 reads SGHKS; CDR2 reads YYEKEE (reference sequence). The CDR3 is CASSWGLVDRTDTQYF. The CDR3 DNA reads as TGTGCCAGCAGCTGGGGGCTAGTGGACCGCACAGATACGCAGTATTTT.

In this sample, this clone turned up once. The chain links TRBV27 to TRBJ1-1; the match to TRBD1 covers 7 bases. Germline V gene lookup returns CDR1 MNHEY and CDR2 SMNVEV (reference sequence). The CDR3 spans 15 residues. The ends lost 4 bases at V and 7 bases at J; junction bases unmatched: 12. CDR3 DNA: TGTGCCAGCAGTTCCCCCCATGGAAGGGGGCATGAAGCTTTCTTT. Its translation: CASSSPHGRGHEAFF.

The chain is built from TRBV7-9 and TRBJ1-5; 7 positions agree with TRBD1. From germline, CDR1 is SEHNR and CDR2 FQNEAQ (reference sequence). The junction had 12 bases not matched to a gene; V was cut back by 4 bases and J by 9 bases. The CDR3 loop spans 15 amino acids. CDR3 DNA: TGTGCCAGCAGCTCGGACAGGTTCCTTAGGGGGCCCCAGCATTTT. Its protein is CASSSDRFLRGPQHF.

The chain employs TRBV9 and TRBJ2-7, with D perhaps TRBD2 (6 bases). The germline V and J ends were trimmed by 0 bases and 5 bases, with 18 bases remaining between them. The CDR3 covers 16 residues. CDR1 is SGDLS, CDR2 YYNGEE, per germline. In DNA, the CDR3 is TGTGCCAGCAGCGTAGGATCCGGCAGGGAGGCCGACGAGCAGTACTTC. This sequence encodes CASSVGSGREADEQYF.

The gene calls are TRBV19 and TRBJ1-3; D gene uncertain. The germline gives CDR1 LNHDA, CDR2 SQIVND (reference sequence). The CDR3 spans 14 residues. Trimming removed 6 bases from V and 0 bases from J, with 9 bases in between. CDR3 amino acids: CASSRVSSGNTIYF. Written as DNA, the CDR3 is TGTGCCAGTAGCCGAGTAAGCTCTGGAAACACCATATATTTT. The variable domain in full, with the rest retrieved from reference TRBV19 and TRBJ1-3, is DGGITQSPKYLFRKEGQNVTLSCEQNLNHDAMYWYRQDPGQGLRLIYYSQIVNDFQKGDIAEGYSVSREKKESFPLTVTSAQKNPTAFYLCASSRVSSGNTIYFGEGSWLTVV.

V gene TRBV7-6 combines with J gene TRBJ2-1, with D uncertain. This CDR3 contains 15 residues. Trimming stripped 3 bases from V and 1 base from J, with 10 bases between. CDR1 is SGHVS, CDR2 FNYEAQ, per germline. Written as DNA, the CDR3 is TGTGCCAGCAGCTTGGCGGAGCCGTCCTACAATGAGCAGTTCTTC. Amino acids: CASSLAEPSYNEQFF.

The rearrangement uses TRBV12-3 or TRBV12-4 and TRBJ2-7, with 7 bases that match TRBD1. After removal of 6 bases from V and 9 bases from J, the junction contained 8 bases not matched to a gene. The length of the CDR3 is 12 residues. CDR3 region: CASRAQGPVQYF. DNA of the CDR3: TGTGCCAGCAGGGCACAGGGGCCAGTGCAGTACTTC.